What follows describes a single T cell receptor beta chain. This sample was taken from a study of blood T cell repertoires in COVID-19. Some clones are missing from TCRdb's copy, which holds only in-frame ones; the method was immunoSEQ multiplex PCR. Found here are around 120,000 clones, around 90% of them singletons; the top ten hold around 7.7%. Germline CDR1 SEHNR, CDR2 FQNEAQ (reference sequence). The trim removed 4 bases at V and 3 bases at J, leaving 17 bases unmatched. This CDR3 is built from 18 residues. The chain joins TRBV7-9 to TRBJ1-1, with 7 bases matching TRBD1. The sequenced sample was peripheral blood. This TCR was sampled from a human donor in a cohort sampled during active COVID-19. The CDR3 sequence: CASSSRRDSLQRDTEAFF. The CDR3 DNA sequence: TGTGCCAGCAGCTCCCGTCGGGACAGCCTACAAAGGGACACTGAAGCTTTCTTT.